This entry is about one T cell receptor (beta chain). Its antigen remains unknown. Sorted T cells were CFSE-labeled and cultured four to five days with allogeneic regulatory or mature dendritic cells at 1:10. Memory T cells were CD45RO+, naive were CD45RA+, sorted by FACS. The sample comes from a study of regulatory dendritic cells for organ transplantation. The CDR3 loop spans 20 amino acids. With 0 bases removed from V and 7 bases from J, the gap between germline ends came to 25 bases. Study-wide points: The most alloreactive TCR clonotypes were found in resting memory CD8+ cells.

Produced via immunoSEQ multiplex PCR; TCRdb's table is partial and in-frame only. This sample has about 21,000 clones, with over 75% found just once. This clonotype was sampled from a human donor in good health. The chain carries TRBV23-1 and TRBJ1-6; D not resolved. TRBV23-1 is assigned to the ORF class and has an uncertain function. Sequenced: naive CD4+ T cells from blood cultured with dendritic cells. Subset specified: CD45RA+ naive T cells. CDR3 nucleotide sequence: TGCGCCAGCAGTCAATCAAGTCTTAATGAAGTTGCGACTTACAATTCACCCCTCCACTTT. Translation gives CASSQSSLNEVATYNSPLHF.